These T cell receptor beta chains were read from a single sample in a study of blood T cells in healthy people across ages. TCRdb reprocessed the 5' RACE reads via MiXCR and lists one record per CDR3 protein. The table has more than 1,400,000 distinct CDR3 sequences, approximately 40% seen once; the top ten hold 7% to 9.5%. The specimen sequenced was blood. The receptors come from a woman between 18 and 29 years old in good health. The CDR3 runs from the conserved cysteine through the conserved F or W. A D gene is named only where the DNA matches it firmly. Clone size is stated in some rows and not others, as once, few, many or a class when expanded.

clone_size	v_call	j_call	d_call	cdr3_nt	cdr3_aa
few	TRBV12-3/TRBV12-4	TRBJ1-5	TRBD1	TGTGCCAGCACTCAGGGGGCTTATCAGCCCCAGCATTTT	CASTQGAYQPQHF
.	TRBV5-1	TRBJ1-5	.	TGCGCCAGCAGCTTGTCGGGCAATTCAAAGAATCAGCCCCAGCATTTT	CASSLSGNSKNQPQHF
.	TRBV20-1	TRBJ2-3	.	TGCAGTGCTAGAAGAGGGGAGTCTAGCACAGATACGCAGTATTTT	CSARRGESSTDTQYF
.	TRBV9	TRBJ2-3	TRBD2	TGTGCCAGCAGCCCTCGGACTAGCGGGGCCACAGATACGCAGTATTTT	CASSPRTSGATDTQYF
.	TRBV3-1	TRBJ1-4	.	TGTGCCAGCAGCCACAGGGGTGAAAAACTGTTTTTT	CASSHRGEKLFF
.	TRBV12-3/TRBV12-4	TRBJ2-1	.	TGTGCCAGCAGCCACGGGACACCCAACAATGAGCAGTTCTTC	CASSHGTPNNEQFF
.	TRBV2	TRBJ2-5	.	TGTGCCAGCGTCGTACAAGAGACCCAGTACTTC	CASVVQETQYF
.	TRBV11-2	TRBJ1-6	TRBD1	TGTGCCAGCAGCCCCTCGACAGGGGAGGGTTCACCCCTCCACTTT	CASSPSTGEGSPLHF
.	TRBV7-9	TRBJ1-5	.	TGTGCCAGCAGCCCAGGTCGGGAGAGGCCCCAGCATTTT	CASSPGRERPQHF
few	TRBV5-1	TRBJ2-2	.	TGCGCCAGCAGCTTGGGGCCGGGAGACACCGGGGAGCTGTTTTTT	CASSLGPGDTGELFF
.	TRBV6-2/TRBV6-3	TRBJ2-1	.	TGTGCCAGCAGTCTGACTCGCGATGAGCAGTTCTTC	CASSLTRDEQFF
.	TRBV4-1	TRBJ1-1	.	TGCGCAAGCAGCCAAGGGAGACAGAGCTCTGAAGCTTTCTTT	CASSQGRQSSEAFF
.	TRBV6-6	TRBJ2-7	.	TGTGCCAGCAGTGTTGACAAGACCTACGAGCAGTACTTC	CASSVDKTYEQYF
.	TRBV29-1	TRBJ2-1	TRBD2	TGCAGCGTTGAATTCGGGACTAGCGGAATCTACAATGAGCAGTTCTTC	CSVEFGTSGIYNEQFF
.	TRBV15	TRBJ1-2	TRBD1	TGTGCCACCAGCATCAGGACAGGGGCTGGCTACACCTTC	CATSIRTGAGYTF
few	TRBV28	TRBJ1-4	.	TGTGCCAGCAGTTCCCCATCCTGGGCAGGGGCGTTTGGTTGGGAAAAACTGTTTTTT	CASSSPSWAGAFGWEKLFF
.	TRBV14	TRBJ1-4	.	TGTGCCAGCAGCCAATTTCAGGGTGGTGTAGAAAAACTGTTTTTT	CASSQFQGGVEKLFF
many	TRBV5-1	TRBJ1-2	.	TGCGCCAGCAGCCGAGGAACAGATGGCTACACCTTC	CASSRGTDGYTF
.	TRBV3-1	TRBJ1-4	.	TGTGCCAGCAGCCAATTAGTCGCCGAAAAACTGTTTTTT	CASSQLVAEKLFF
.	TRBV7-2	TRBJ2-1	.	TGTGCCAGCAGCTTAGGGCCCGCTCAATACAATGAGCAGTTCTTC	CASSLGPAQYNEQFF
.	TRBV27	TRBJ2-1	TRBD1	TGTGCCAGCAGCGATACAGGGGGCAAGAATGAGCAGTTCTTC	CASSDTGGKNEQFF